These T cell receptor beta chains were read from a single sample in a study of T cell responses to AZD1222 COVID-19 vaccine. Libraries were prepared by immunoSEQ multiplex PCR; TCRdb keeps only in-frame clonotypes and omits some of them. The table records about 79,000 clones, about four fifths of them present only once. Sequences were derived from peripheral blood, sampled 28 days after the second AZD1222 dose. All receptors derive from an adult who received the AZD1222 COVID-19 vaccine. The CDR3 runs from the conserved cysteine through the conserved F or W. Fields, in order: clone size, D gene, J gene, V gene, CDR3 DNA, CDR3 protein. A D gene is named only where the DNA matches it firmly. The size field is filled for only some rows; it gives once, few, many or a size class.

.,.,TRBJ1-5,TRBV19,TGTGCCAGTAGTGTCAGGGACTATAGCAATCAGCCCCAGCATTTT,CASSVRDYSNQPQHF
once,.,TRBJ2-3,TRBV2,TGTGCCTCAGGGCCCCAGATCACAGATACGCAGTATTTT,CASGPQITDTQYF
.,.,TRBJ1-2,TRBV6-5,TGTGCCAGCAGCAGGGTGGTCTCATATGGCTACACCTTC,CASSRVVSYGYTF
.,TRBD1,TRBJ1-1,TRBV4-3,TGCGCCAGCAGCCAAGACAGACAGGGGAACACTGAAGCTTTCTTT,CASSQDRQGNTEAFF
.,TRBD2,TRBJ2-2,TRBV6-2/TRBV6-3,TGTGCCAGCAGTTATCTGGGGGGGGACACCGGGGAGCTGTTTTTT,CASSYLGGDTGELFF
.,.,TRBJ2-7,TRBV10-3,TGTGCCATCAGTGAGTCGTGGGCCGCTTACGAGCAGTACTTC,CAISESWAAYEQYF
.,.,TRBJ1-5,TRBV4-2,TGTGCCAGCAGCCAGGACCTCTCAGGTCAGCCCCAGCATTTT,CASSQDLSGQPQHF
.,.,TRBJ1-2,TRBV4-1,TGCGCCAGCAGCCACGGACCCCCCTCTTATGGCTACACCTTC,CASSHGPPSYGYTF
.,TRBD1,TRBJ2-1,TRBV5-1,TGCGCCAGCAGCTTGGGACAGGGGTGGGGGAACAATGAGCAGTTCTTC,CASSLGQGWGNNEQFF
.,.,TRBJ2-1,TRBV7-2,TGTGCCAGTATGACCCTTTACAATGAGCAGTTCTTC,CASMTLYNEQFF
few,TRBD1,TRBJ1-2,TRBV30,TGTGCCTGGAGTGAGCCGGGACAGGGACTCGGAGGCTACACCTTC,CAWSEPGQGLGGYTF
.,.,TRBJ1-2,TRBV6-5,TGTGCCAGCACCCCAAGAGCCCTAGACTATGGCTACACCTTC,CASTPRALDYGYTF
once,.,TRBJ1-5,TRBV6-6,TGTGCCAGCAGTTACTTTCAGGGGAATCAGCCCCAGCATTTT,CASSYFQGNQPQHF
once,TRBD1,TRBJ2-2,TRBV15,TGTGCCACCAGCAGAGATGACAGGGACACCGGGGAGCTGTTTTTT,CATSRDDRDTGELFF
once,.,TRBJ2-5,TRBV30,TGTGCCTGGAAAGGGGACGGGGCGGCTCAATACCAAGAGACCCAGTACTTC,CAWKGDGAAQYQETQYF
.,.,TRBJ1-1,TRBV4-2,TGTGCCAGCAGCCAAGATCGGAGGAGGGCCAGGGGCCAGGGTGAAGCTTTCTTT,CASSQDRRRARGQGEAFF
few,TRBD2,TRBJ2-5,TRBV5-4,TGTGCCAGCAGCTTGGGGGTAGCGGGCCTCCAAGAGACCCAGTACTTC,CASSLGVAGLQETQYF
.,TRBD2,TRBJ2-1,TRBV11-3,TGTGCCAGCAGCTTGGGCGGGAGCTCCTACAATGAGCAGTTCTTC,CASSLGGSSYNEQFF
.,.,TRBJ2-4,TRBV6-5,TGTGCCAGCAGTTACTCGACCAGGGCAAACATTCAGTACTTC,CASSYSTRANIQYF
.,.,TRBJ1-5,TRBV19,TGTGCCAGTACAGCTGGAGGGTTAGGTCAGCCCCAGCATTTT,CASTAGGLGQPQHF
.,.,TRBJ2-3,TRBV2,TGTGCCAGCAGAAGAACTAGCTCAGGCACAGATACGCAGTATTTT,CASRRTSSGTDTQYF
.,TRBD1,TRBJ2-5,TRBV18,TGTGCCAGCTCACCAGACAGGGGGCTCTTAGGAGAGACCCAGTACTTC,CASSPDRGLLGETQYF
.,.,TRBJ1-1,TRBV9,TGTGCCAGCAGCGGGGGGGCCGCGAACACTGAAGCTTTCTTT,CASSGGAANTEAFF
.,.,TRBJ1-1,TRBV14,TGTGCCAGCAGCCTGGTCGCAGCTGGGGACACTGAAGCTTTCTTT,CASSLVAAGDTEAFF
.,TRBD1,TRBJ2-3,TRBV19,TGTGCCAGTAGTATAAAGACAGGGGGCGCAGATACGCAGTATTTT,CASSIKTGGADTQYF
.,.,TRBJ2-5,TRBV6-2/TRBV6-3,TGTGCCAGCAGTTACTCTCTGGGGGCCAGGTACCAAGAGACCCAGTACTTC,CASSYSLGARYQETQYF
.,TRBD1,TRBJ1-6,TRBV5-6,TGTGCCAGCAGCCGACTGACGGACAGGGTTAATTCACCCCTCCACTTT,CASSRLTDRVNSPLHF
.,.,TRBJ2-2,TRBV5-1,TGCGCCAGCAGCCCGATGGGGGACACCGGGGAGCTGTTTTTT,CASSPMGDTGELFF
.,.,TRBJ2-1,TRBV4-2,TGTGCCAGCAGCCAAGTCGGAAGCTCCTACAATGAGCAGTTCTTC,CASSQVGSSYNEQFF
.,TRBD1,TRBJ1-2,TRBV27,TGTGCCAGTACGGACAGGGCAAGGACCTATGGCTACACCTTC,CASTDRARTYGYTF
.,TRBD1,TRBJ1-1,TRBV27,TGTGCCAGCAGCCCCGGGACAGCTTTGTCCACTGAAGCTTTCTTT,CASSPGTALSTEAFF
.,TRBD1,TRBJ1-4,TRBV15,TGTGCCACCAGCAGAACACAGGGGGAAAAACTGTTTTTT,CATSRTQGEKLFF
.,TRBD2,TRBJ2-7,TRBV9,TGTGCCAGCAGCGTAGAAGGGGAGGGCCCAGCCTACGAGCAGTACTTC,CASSVEGEGPAYEQYF
.,.,TRBJ1-6,TRBV19,TGTGCCAGTAGTATAGGTAGTACCATCGGTTCACCCCTCCACTTT,CASSIGSTIGSPLHF
.,.,TRBJ2-1,TRBV6-2/TRBV6-3,TGTGCCAGCAGTACCCTAGCGAATGAGCAGTTCTTC,CASSTLANEQFF
.,TRBD1,TRBJ1-1,TRBV6-5,TGTGCCAGCAGTAGATACCAGGGGGTAAGGGCTGAAGCTTTCTTT,CASSRYQGVRAEAFF
.,.,TRBJ2-7,TRBV28,TGTGCCAGCACCATAAGGGGTGAAGGATCCTACGAGCAGTACTTC,CASTIRGEGSYEQYF
.,.,TRBJ1-3,TRBV5-4,TGTGCCAGCAGCTCCATGACCGGATCTGGAAACACCATATATTTT,CASSSMTGSGNTIYF
.,TRBD2,TRBJ2-1,TRBV5-6,TGTGCCAGCAGCTTGGCTAGCGGGAATGAGCAGTTCTTC,CASSLASGNEQFF
.,TRBD2,TRBJ2-1,TRBV10-2,TGCGCCAGCGGCGGAGGGGGGCTTAGACCGGGACTAGCGGGACCTCCGAGCTCCTACAATGAGCAGTTCTTC,CASGGGGLRPGLAGPPSSYNEQFF
few,TRBD1,TRBJ1-1,TRBV28,TGTGCCAGCAGTTTGCAGGGGGCACGAGCTTTCTTT,CASSLQGARAFF
.,.,TRBJ2-3,TRBV28,TGTGCCAGCACACTTACCGTCGGGGATACGCAGTATTTT,CASTLTVGDTQYF
.,TRBD2,TRBJ2-7,TRBV5-5,TGTGCCAGCAGCTTGGGCGTAGCGGGAGGCCCCGAGCAGTACTTC,CASSLGVAGGPEQYF
few,TRBD1,TRBJ1-5,TRBV18,TGTGCCAGCTCACTTCAAGGACAGGCGTCGAGCAATCAGCCCCAGCATTTT,CASSLQGQASSNQPQHF
.,TRBD1,TRBJ1-5,TRBV19,TGTGCCAGTAGTATGAAGAGACAGGGGAACCGGCCCCAGCATTTT,CASSMKRQGNRPQHF
.,TRBD1,TRBJ1-3,TRBV28,TGTGCCAGCAGTCCTTCCCCCTCGACAGGGGGTCCACTCTCTGGAAACACCATATATTTT,CASSPSPSTGGPLSGNTIYF
once,TRBD1,TRBJ2-7,TRBV28,TGTGCCAGCAGTTTACCCGGAACTATCAGGGGGCAGCAGTACTTC,CASSLPGTIRGQQYF
.,.,TRBJ2-7,TRBV6-5,TGTGCCAGCAGTCAACTCGACGGTTACTACGAGCAGTACTTC,CASSQLDGYYEQYF
.,.,TRBJ1-1,TRBV30,TGTGCCTGGAGTGTACTCAAACGGGCAGGAGCTTTCTTT,CAWSVLKRAGAFF